Below, one T cell receptor (beta chain) is given with its context. Its antigen remains unidentified. From germline, CDR1 is MNHEY and CDR2 SMNVEV (reference sequence). The junction had 10 bases not matched to a gene; V was cut back by 5 bases and J by 4 bases. The CDR3 covers 15 residues. The data belong to a study of OX40 agonist ivuxolimab in advanced cancers. Regarding the study as a whole: On average, CD8+ T cells showed a greater number of expanded clones than CD4+.

Sampling times: baseline, cycle 4 day 1, cycle 7 day 1. Sequencing was performed with immunoSEQ multiplex PCR; in TCRdb, only in-frame clones are kept and a portion is missing. This table has 14,000 or so clones, about four fifths appearing once. The origin of this receptor is an adult with an advanced solid tumor such as melanoma, head and neck, liver or kidney cancer. The sequences come from CD4+ or CD8+ T cells sorted from blood, collected in a trial of the OX40 agonist ivuxolimab. The V gene is TRBV27, the J gene TRBJ1-1; 7 nucleotides line up with TRBD1. The CDR3 region has the DNA TGTGCCAGCAGTCCCACGACAGGGAGGGGCACTGAAGCTTTCTTT. Protein product: CASSPTTGRGTEAFF.